This T cell receptor beta chain was obtained from a study of Ad26.COV2.S vaccination and SARS-CoV-2 variants. Whole-study context: Intramuscular Ad26.COV2.S at 5x10^10 or 1x10^11 viral particles. Overall study findings and caveats: Responses of T cells in total may have been underestimated by the TCR breadth and depth analyses.

As to treatment: roughly 18 received Ad26.COV2.S at low or high dose, single or two shots; about five received placebo; per-sample allocation not given. Sampling was performed 63 days after the first vaccine or placebo injection. The sample came from a Boston adult aged 18-55 years. An Ad26 vector carrying the Wuhan-strain SARS-CoV-2 spike served as the vaccine. The repertoire was sequenced with immunoSEQ multiplex PCR; TCRdb's copy has only in-frame clones and lacks some. The profile shows approximately 500,000 clones, around 88% of them singletons. As regards this clone: What it recognizes is unknown.

The CDR3 loop spans 14 amino acids. V was clipped by 1 base and J by 6 bases, with 10 bases between them. Germline lookup yields CDR1 LNHDA and CDR2 SQIVND (reference sequence). V usage is TRBV19 and J usage is TRBJ2-1; no firm D call. Sequenced here: peripheral blood, sampled in a trial of Ad26.COV2.S vaccine versus placebo. This sequence was found in a person aged 18-60 years who received the Ad26.COV2.S COVID-19 vaccine or a placebo. CDR3: CASSIVWASNEQFF. The CDR3 DNA reads as TGTGCCAGTAGTATAGTCTGGGCAAGCAATGAGCAGTTCTTC.